These 16 T cell receptor beta chains originate from one sample sequenced in a study of CD8 T cells in ankylosing spondylitis. TCRdb reanalysed the 5' RACE reads using MiXCR and keeps one entry per CDR3 protein. The sample consists of 200,000 to 300,000 distinct CDR3 sequences, 10% of them appearing once. Sequencing was done on a sample of blood, either unsorted or a sorted T cell fraction (not recorded which). Source of these receptors: a male donor with ankylosing spondylitis or in good health (not recorded which).

There are many counts of this clonotype. V is TRBV12-1 and J is TRBJ2-7; the listed D gene, TRBD1, was not tested against the DNA. TRBV12-1 is annotated as a pseudogene. The CDR3 totals 15 residues. CDR3 DNA sequence: TGTGCCAGCAGCTCCCGGGCTAGAAGCTCCTACGAGCAGTACTTC. Residues: CASSSRARSSYEQYF.

Many counts were recorded for this clonotype. DNA for the CDR3: TGTGCCAGCAGTGATTTAGGAACAGGGTCGGACGAGCAGTACTTC. It specifies CASSDLGTGSDEQYF. The chain joins TRBV6-1 to TRBJ2-7; possibly TRBD1 for D (6 bases). Germline assignment: CDR1 MNHNS and CDR2 SASEGT. The CDR3 covers 15 residues. V gave up 3 bases and J gave up 5 bases, with 17 bases separating them.

This clonotype was seen many times. This chain uses TRBV10-3 with TRBJ2-2; D is unresolved. The CDR3 consists of 14 residues. Looked up from germline, CDR1 is ENHRY and CDR2 is SYGVKD. The ends were cut back, 1 base at V and 4 bases at J, with 7 bases in the middle. DNA for the CDR3: TGTGCCATCAGTGAGTTAAATCCCACCGGGGAGCTGTTTTTT. As protein: CAISELNPTGELFF.

This clonotype was detected many times. The V and J genes are TRBV5-1 and TRBJ2-7, with 7 bases aligning to TRBD1. Trimming removed 6 bases from V and 3 bases from J; junction bases left unmatched: 12. CDR1 SGHRS and CDR2 YFSETQ come from the germline V gene. The CDR3 covers 15 residues. This CDR3 is CASTFQPGQHYEQYF. The CDR3 DNA sequence: TGCGCCAGCACCTTTCAACCGGGACAGCACTACGAGCAGTACTTC.

This clonotype was detected many times. The V and J genes are TRBV4-2 and TRBJ2-1, with 7 bases fitting TRBD2. Per germline, CDR1 LGHNA and CDR2 YNFKEQ. The CDR3 has 12 residues. The ends lost 1 base at V and 10 bases at J; junction bases unmatched: 1. Written as DNA, the CDR3 is TGTGCCAGCAGCCAAGTGGGGGGGGAGCAGTTCTTC. Translating it yields CASSQVGGEQFF.

This clonotype has at least ten counts. This chain links TRBV5-8 with TRBJ2-1; D is ambiguous. The germline V gene has CDR1 SGHTS and CDR2 YDEGEE. This CDR3 comprises 13 residues. The germline V and J ends were trimmed by 4 bases and 8 bases, with 13 bases remaining between them. For the CDR3, the DNA is TGTGCCAGCAGCCCCAGGACGATTGATGAGCAGTTCTTC. Translating gives CASSPRTIDEQFF.

This clonotype was seen a handful of times. CDR3 sequence reads: CASSPAVSGNTIYF. CDR3 nucleotide sequence: TGTGCCAGCAGCCCAGCAGTCTCTGGAAACACCATATATTTT. This chain joins TRBV7-2 and TRBJ1-3; D not certain. The CDR3 length is 14 residues. The V end lost 5 bases, the J end lost 0 bases, and 8 bases lay between the germline ends. In germline, CDR1 is SGHTA, CDR2 FQGNSA.

In this sample, this clonotype turned up a few times. V is TRBV11-3 and J is TRBJ2-1, with 9 bases lining up with TRBD1. Trimming took 4 bases from V and 9 from J; bases not matched to a gene: 7. Per the germline V gene, CDR1 is SGHNT and CDR2 is YENEEA. This CDR3 contains 14 residues. The CDR3 sequence: CASSSGTGMGEQFF. In nucleotides, the CDR3 is TGTGCCAGCAGCTCCGGGACAGGGATGGGTGAGCAGTTCTTC.

This clonotype was counted at least ten times. This chain joins TRBV30 and TRBJ1-2, with D hard to call. CDR1 is GTSNPN and CDR2 is SVGIG in the germline V gene (reference sequence). V was cut by 0 bases and J by 7 bases, with 9 bases left in between. The CDR3 is made up of 12 amino acids. CDR3 DNA sequence: TGTGCCTGGAGTGTAGGAGGCTCTGGCTACACCTTC. Protein product: CAWSVGGSGYTF.

This clonotype was seen at least ten times. The chain recombines TRBV5-6 with TRBJ1-1; 7 nucleotides agree with TRBD1. Germline V CDR1 and CDR2: SGHDT, YYEEEE. Trimming took 2 bases from V and 1 from J; bases not matched to a gene: 8. This CDR3 spans 16 amino acids. For the CDR3, the DNA is TGTGCCAGCAGCTTACCTACAGGGGTTACGAACACTGAAGCTTTCTTT. Encoded protein: CASSLPTGVTNTEAFF.

This clonotype was found many times. The chain couples TRBV20-1 to TRBJ2-5, with 10 bases aligning to TRBD2. Losses at the gene ends were 7 bases for V and 5 bases for J; bases not matched to a gene: 7. This CDR3 is built from 13 residues. The germline CDR1 and CDR2 sequences are DFQATT and SNEGSKA (reference sequence). The CDR3 nucleotides are TGCAGTGGGGGGACTAGCGTAGGGGAGACCCAGTACTTC. Protein product: CSGGTSVGETQYF.

The sample holds many counts of this clonotype. The chain is built from TRBV7-6 and TRBJ2-3; D possibly matches TRBD1 or TRBD2 (5 bases each). The germline V gene has CDR1 SGHVS and CDR2 FNYEAQ. The CDR3 has 16 residues. V was shortened by 4 bases and J by 3 bases, with 17 bases between the two germline ends. CDR3: CASSSLVGVGTDTQYF. In nucleotides, the CDR3 is TGTGCCAGCAGCTCACTGGTGGGGGTAGGGACAGATACGCAGTATTTT.

Many counts were recorded for this clonotype. This rearrangement joins TRBV5-1 to TRBJ1-4; the D is unclear. Germline V CDR1 and CDR2: SGHRS, YFSETQ. V gave up 0 bases and J gave up 7 bases, with 7 bases separating them. The CDR3 covers 13 residues. CDR3 protein: CASSLGGSEKLFF. The CDR3 coding sequence is TGCGCCAGCAGCTTGGGTGGAAGTGAAAAACTGTTTTTT.

There are a few counts of this clonotype. The V call is TRBV29-1, the J call TRBJ1-1, with D possibly matching TRBD1 (5 bases). V was trimmed by 1 base and J by 2 bases, leaving 8 bases between them. The V gene's germline CDR1 is SQVTM and CDR2 ANQGSEA. The CDR3 sequence is 13 residues long. CDR3 amino acids: CSVEAQGNTEAFF. The CDR3 DNA reads TGCAGCGTTGAAGCGCAGGGCAACACTGAAGCTTTCTTT. The whole variable domain, remainder taken from reference TRBV29-1 and TRBJ1-1, is SAVISQKPSRDICQRGTSLTIQCQVDSQVTMMFWYRQQPGQSLTLIATANQGSEATYESGFVIDKFPISRPNLTFSTLTVSNMSPEDSSIYLCSVEAQGNTEAFFGQGTRLTVV.

This clonotype has ten or more counts. V is TRBV4-1 and J is TRBJ2-1, with 7 nucleotides matching TRBD1. This CDR3 spans 14 amino acids. V shed 7 bases, J shed 3 bases, and the junction held 6 bases outside the gene matches. Per germline, CDR1 MGHRA and CDR2 YSYEKL. The CDR3 protein is CASTPTGVYNEQFF. The CDR3 nucleotides are TGCGCCAGCACCCCAACAGGGGTCTACAATGAGCAGTTCTTC.

This clonotype was counted ten times or more. The V call is TRBV12-3 or TRBV12-4, the J call TRBJ2-2; either TRBD1 or TRBD2 may fit D (5 bases each). The CDR3 runs to 15 residues. The V end was cut by 2 bases, the J end by 6 bases, with 13 bases between. In DNA form, the CDR3 reads TGTGCCAGCAGTTTAAGGGTGGGGGACGCCGGGGAGCTGTTTTTT. This encodes CASSLRVGDAGELFF.